This TCR beta chain was recorded in a study of blood T cells in healthy people across ages. The study's findings and limits: CMV status of donors was unknown, possibly confounding expanded clonotype changes. It was not possible, with unsorted PBMCs, to conclusively compare naive and antigen-experienced cells.

Germline V gene lookup returns CDR1 SGHRS and CDR2 YFSETQ. Trimming shortened V by 0 bases and J by 2 bases, and 11 bases separated the two germline ends. This CDR3 is 15 amino acids long. Comment on this clonotype: The target antigen is unknown.

Next came a second PCR, run for about 7 to 12 cycles, which used a sample-barcoded 5' primer along with a J-beta primer mix. One entry per CDR3 protein, called by TCRdb with MiXCR from the 5' RACE reads. The repertoire includes around 1,900,000 distinct CDR3 sequences, around 42% of them detected once, and 23% sits in the top ten. A minimum of 6 micrograms of total RNA was extracted per sample. The sequence derives from a human donor in good health. The chain employs TRBV5-1 and TRBJ1-2, with a tentative D call TRBD1 (6 bases). The sequencing sample was made of blood. CDR3 sequence: CASSLARQDNYGYTF. The CDR3 DNA reads as TGCGCCAGCAGCTTGGCTAGACAGGACAACTATGGCTACACCTTC.